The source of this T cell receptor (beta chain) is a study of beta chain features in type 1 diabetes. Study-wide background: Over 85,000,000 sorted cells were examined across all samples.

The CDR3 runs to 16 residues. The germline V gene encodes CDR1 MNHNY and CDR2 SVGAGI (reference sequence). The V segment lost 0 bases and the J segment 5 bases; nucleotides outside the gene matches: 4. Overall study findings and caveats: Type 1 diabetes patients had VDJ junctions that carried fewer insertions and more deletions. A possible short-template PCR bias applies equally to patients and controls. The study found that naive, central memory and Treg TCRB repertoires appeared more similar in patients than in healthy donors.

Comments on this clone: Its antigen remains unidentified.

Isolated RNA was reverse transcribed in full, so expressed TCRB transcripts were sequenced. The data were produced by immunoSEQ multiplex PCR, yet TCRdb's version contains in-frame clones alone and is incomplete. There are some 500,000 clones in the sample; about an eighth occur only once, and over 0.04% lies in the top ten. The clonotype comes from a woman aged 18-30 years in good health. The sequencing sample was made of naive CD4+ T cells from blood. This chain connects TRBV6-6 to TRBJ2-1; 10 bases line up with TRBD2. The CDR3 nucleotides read TGTGCCAGCAGTTACTCGAGGACTAGCGGAAACAATGAGCAGTTCTTC. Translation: CASSYSRTSGNNEQFF.